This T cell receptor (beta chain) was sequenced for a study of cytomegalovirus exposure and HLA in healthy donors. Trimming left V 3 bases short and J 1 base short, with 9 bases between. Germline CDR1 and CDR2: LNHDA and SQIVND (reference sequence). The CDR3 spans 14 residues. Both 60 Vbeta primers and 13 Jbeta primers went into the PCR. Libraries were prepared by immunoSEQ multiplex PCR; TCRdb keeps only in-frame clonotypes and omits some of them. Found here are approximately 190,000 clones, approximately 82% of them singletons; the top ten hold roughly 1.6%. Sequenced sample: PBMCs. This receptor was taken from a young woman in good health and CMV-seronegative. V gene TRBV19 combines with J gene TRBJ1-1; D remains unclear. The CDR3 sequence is CASSMERRNTEAFF. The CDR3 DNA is TGTGCCAGTAGTATGGAGAGGAGGAACACTGAAGCTTTCTTT.